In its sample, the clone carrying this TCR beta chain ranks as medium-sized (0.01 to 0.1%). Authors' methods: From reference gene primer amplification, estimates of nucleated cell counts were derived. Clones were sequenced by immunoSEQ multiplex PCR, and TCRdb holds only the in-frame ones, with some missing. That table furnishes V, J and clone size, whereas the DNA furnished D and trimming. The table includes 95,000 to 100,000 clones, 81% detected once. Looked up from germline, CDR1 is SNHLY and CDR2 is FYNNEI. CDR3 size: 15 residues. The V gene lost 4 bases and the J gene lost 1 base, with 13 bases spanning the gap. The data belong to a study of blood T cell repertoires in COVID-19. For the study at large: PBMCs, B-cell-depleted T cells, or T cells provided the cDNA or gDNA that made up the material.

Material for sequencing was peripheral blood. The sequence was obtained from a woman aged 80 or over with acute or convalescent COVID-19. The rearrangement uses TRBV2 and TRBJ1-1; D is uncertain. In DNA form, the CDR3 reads TGTGCCAGCAGTGGCTTTGGCGGGCAGAACACTGAAGCTTTCTTT. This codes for CASSGFGGQNTEAFF.